These 20 T cell receptor beta chains were sequenced from one sample in a study of spatial heterogeneity in lung cancer. TCRdb reanalysed the 5' RACE reads using MiXCR and keeps one entry per CDR3 protein. The table lists tens of thousands of distinct CDR3 sequences, around 8.6% of them singletons. This sample's time point: sample taken at primary tumor resection. Whole RNA was taken from tumor, nontumor lung or frozen PBMC; it was then sequenced unsorted. The source material was PBMCs, sampled at surgery. Every receptor here comes from a male donor with early-stage non-small cell lung cancer.

In its sample, this clonotype was seen many times. The chain employs TRBV6-1 and TRBJ1-6; D is unclear. This CDR3 has 12 residues. CDR1 is MNHNS and CDR2 is SASEGT in the germline V gene. V lost 0 bases, J lost 15 bases, and 9 bases lay in between. The CDR3 DNA reads TGTGCCAGCAGTGAAGCGTGGTCCCACCTCCACTTT. As protein: CASSEAWSHLHF.

This chain uses TRBV6-2 or TRBV6-3 with TRBJ1-5; D is unresolved. CDR3 length: 13 amino acids. V lost 2 bases to trimming and J lost 2 bases, with 4 bases between them. The germline V gene has CDR1 MNHEY and CDR2 SVGEGT. CDR3 amino acids: CASSYGGNQPQHF. CDR3 in DNA: TGTGCCAGCAGTTACGGCGGCAATCAGCCCCAGCATTTT.

This chain links TRBV6-5 with TRBJ2-5, with a possible D match to TRBD1 (5 bases). Trimming stripped 5 bases from V and 4 bases from J, with 17 bases between. The CDR3 totals 15 residues. CDR1 and CDR2 from the germline V gene are MNHEY and SVGAGI. Here the CDR3 reads CASSESGQGGETQYF. The CDR3 nucleotides read TGTGCCAGCAGTGAGTCTGGGCAGGGCGGAGAGACCCAGTACTTC.

This clonotype was seen once. The rearrangement links TRBV7-2 to TRBJ2-7; 8 nucleotides agree with TRBD1. The CDR3 has 15 amino acids. Germline V gives CDR1 SGHTA, CDR2 FQGNSA. V shed 1 base and J 2 bases; nucleotides not matched to a gene: 4. The CDR3 protein is CASSLVGQGPYEQYF. CDR3 coding DNA: TGTGCCAGCAGCTTAGTCGGACAGGGACCCTACGAGCAGTACTTC.

The chain employs TRBV7-8 and TRBJ1-5; the D gene is possibly TRBD1 (5 bases). Germline lookup yields CDR1 SGHVS and CDR2 FQNEAQ. The CDR3 runs to 13 residues. V was clipped by 5 bases and J by 9 bases, with 14 bases between them. DNA of the CDR3: TGTGCCAGCAGCCCGGACACCCGTTTGCCCCAGCATTTT. Encoded protein: CASSPDTRLPQHF.

This clonotype occurred many times. The chain couples TRBV29-1 to TRBJ2-7; D may correspond to TRBD1 or TRBD2 (6 bases each). V was trimmed by 6 bases and J by 0 bases, leaving 24 bases between them. The CDR3 totals 17 residues. The germline V gene encodes CDR1 SQVTM and CDR2 ANQGSEA. CDR3 sequence (DNA): TGCAGCGTCACGTTGAGGGGGGCAGGGCGAATCTCCTACGAGCAGTACTTC. Encoded protein: CSVTLRGAGRISYEQYF.

This clonotype was seen ten or more times. This chain links TRBV29-1 with TRBJ1-1; D unresolved. V lost 4 bases, J lost 4 bases, and 4 bases lay in between. The CDR3 loop spans 10 amino acids. The germline gives CDR1 SQVTM, CDR2 ANQGSEA. For the CDR3, the DNA is TGCAGCGTTGCGATCACTGAAGCTTTCTTT. It codes for CSVAITEAFF. The variable domain in full, with the rest retrieved from reference TRBV29-1 and TRBJ1-1, is SAVISQKPSRDICQRGTSLTIQCQVDSQVTMMFWYRQQPGQSLTLIATANQGSEATYESGFVIDKFPISRPNLTFSTLTVSNMSPEDSSIYLCSVAITEAFFGQGTRLTVV.

This clonotype appeared many times. The chain combines TRBV3-1 with TRBJ1-5; D is perhaps TRBD1 (6 bases). Germline-derived CDR1 and CDR2 are LGHDT and YNNKEL (reference sequence). V gave up 4 bases and J gave up 9 bases, with 13 bases separating them. The CDR3 sequence is 13 residues long. The CDR3 is CASSRSQGGPQHF. The CDR3, as DNA: TGTGCCAGCAGCCGGTCACAAGGGGGGCCCCAGCATTTT.

There are a few counts of this clonotype. The chain employs TRBV15 and TRBJ1-1; D remains unclear. Germline V CDR1 and CDR2: LNHNV, YYDKDF (reference sequence). This CDR3 has 13 residues. V was cut by 8 bases and J by 1 base, with 11 bases left in between. The CDR3 here is CATLRSWNTEAFF. In nucleotides, the CDR3 is TGTGCCACCCTCAGAAGTTGGAACACTGAAGCTTTCTTT.

V usage is TRBV4-3 and J usage is TRBJ1-2; 10 bases fit TRBD1. Losses at the gene ends were 5 bases for V and 5 bases for J; bases not matched to a gene: 8. The length of the CDR3 is 15 residues. Germline-derived CDR1 and CDR2 are LGHNA and YSLEER. As DNA, the CDR3 is TGCGCCAGCAGCTTCGGACAGGGGGATTCGTATGGCTACACCTTC. Protein: CASSFGQGDSYGYTF.

The chain is built from TRBV6-5 and TRBJ1-6, with TRBD1 matching 10 bases. V shed 4 bases and J 11 bases; nucleotides not matched to a gene: 5. Per the germline V gene, CDR1 is MNHEY and CDR2 is SVGAGI. CDR3 length: 14 residues. CDR3 amino acids: CASSSDRGSTPLHF. The CDR3 nucleotides are TGTGCCAGCAGTTCGGACAGGGGGTCAACACCCCTCCACTTT.

This clonotype was seen only a few times. The V and J genes are TRBV6-2 or TRBV6-3 and TRBJ2-7; D is possibly TRBD1 (5 bases). The germline V and J ends were trimmed by 6 bases and 3 bases, with 12 bases remaining between them. The germline CDR1 and CDR2 sequences are MNHEY and SVGEGT. CDR3 size: 13 residues. CDR3 in amino acids: CASSPPGYYEQYF. CDR3 in DNA: TGTGCCAGCAGCCCCCCAGGGTACTACGAGCAGTACTTC.

This clonotype was seen a few times. V gene TRBV27 combines with J gene TRBJ2-7; D perhaps matches TRBD1 (5 bases). This CDR3 is built from 16 residues. The ends were cut back, 2 bases at V and 5 bases at J, with 19 bases in the middle. CDR1 MNHEY and CDR2 SMNVEV come from the germline V gene (reference sequence). As DNA, the CDR3 is TGTGCCAGCAGTTTACGCCCCAACATGGGCAGGGACGAGCAGTACTTC. Translation: CASSLRPNMGRDEQYF.

The chain employs TRBV25-1 and TRBJ1-1; D is unresolved. Trimming took off 1 base at V and 0 bases at J, with 9 bases between the two ends. This CDR3 has 15 residues. Germline assignment: CDR1 MGHDK and CDR2 SYGVNS. DNA of the CDR3: TGTGCCAGCAGTGAATCGAGACGGATGAACACTGAAGCTTTCTTT. Translation gives CASSESRRMNTEAFF.

The chain couples TRBV24-1 to TRBJ2-3; 9 positions agree with TRBD1. With 10 bases clipped from V and 4 bases from J, the junction kept 11 bases outside the gene matches. The CDR3 is made up of 15 amino acids. CDR1 KGHDR and CDR2 SFDVKD come from the germline V gene. The CDR3 bases are TGTGCCACGGGACCAGGACAGGGGTTCTCAGATACGCAGTATTTT. Its translation is CATGPGQGFSDTQYF.

This clonotype was found a few times. V and J are TRBV10-3 and TRBJ1-1; no clear D. This CDR3 contains 16 residues. Trimming removed 7 bases at V and 2 bases at J, with 20 bases between. Germline V lookup: CDR1 ENHRY, CDR2 SYGVKD. The CDR3 nucleotides are TGTGCCATCAAACCGAAGGTAGGCCAAACCAACACTGAAGCTTTCTTT. It yields the protein CAIKPKVGQTNTEAFF.

Concerning this clonotype itself: With a much larger clone just one base away, this may be a read error. This is likely a read error, given that the CDR3 carries no conserved phenylalanine or tryptophan at its end. The chain employs TRBV5-1 and TRBJ2-7, with 8 bases fitting TRBD2. Germline CDR1 and CDR2: SGHRS and YFSETQ. The CDR3 totals 13 residues. The V segment lost 0 bases and the J segment 6 bases; nucleotides outside the gene matches: 2. Here the CDR3 DNA reads TGCGCCAGCAGCTTGGCGGGAGGGCCCGAGCAGTACCTC. Translating it yields CASSLAGGPEQYL.

The table lists this clonotype with many counts. V usage is TRBV10-3 and J usage is TRBJ2-3, with D possibly being TRBD2 (6 bases). CDR1 ENHRY and CDR2 SYGVKD come from the germline V gene. This CDR3 is built from 14 residues. V was pared by 6 bases and J by 5 bases, with 15 bases between. This CDR3 is CAIRVAGPGDTQYF. In nucleotides, the CDR3 is TGTGCCATCAGGGTCGCGGGGCCGGGAGATACGCAGTATTTT.

This clonotype was counted many times. CDR3 loop: CASSFSNSYEQYF. CDR3 DNA: TGTGCCAGCAGCTTTTCTAATTCCTACGAGCAGTACTTC. The gene calls are TRBV2 and TRBJ2-7; the D is unclear. V gave up 6 bases and J gave up 1 base, with 10 bases separating them. Germline CDR1 reads SNHLY; CDR2 reads FYNNEI. The CDR3 runs 13 residues.

This clonotype was recorded at least ten times. The chain has TRBV5-5 and TRBJ2-3, with unresolved D. The length of the CDR3 is 14 residues. Per germline, CDR1 SGHKS and CDR2 YYEKEE (reference sequence). The V end was cut by 0 bases, the J end by 1 base, with 6 bases between. CDR3 DNA: TGTGCCAGCAGCTTGGATCCGGGCACAGATACGCAGTATTTT. It encodes CASSLDPGTDTQYF.